This paragraph covers one TCR beta chain sequence. With V trimmed by 7 bases and J by 5 bases, 14 bases remained unmatched. The CDR3 runs to 15 residues. Looked up from germline, CDR1 is LNHDA and CDR2 is SQIVND (reference sequence). The record originates from a study of blood T cell repertoires in COVID-19. For the study at large: The United States, Italy and Spain provided the acute and convalescent COVID-19 samples.

Authors' analysis steps: It was from reference gene primer amplification that nucleated cell counts were estimated. Using immunoSEQ multiplex PCR, the repertoire was profiled, and TCRdb retains in-frame clones only, with some absent. V, J and clone size reflect that table, while D and trimming were determined from the DNA. The profile shows about 74,000 clones, 70% to 75% of them singletons. The gene calls are TRBV19 and TRBJ2-7; 7 bases are a match to TRBD1. This clonotype was sampled from an older man with acute or convalescent COVID-19. The specimen sequenced was peripheral blood. The CDR3 sequence is CASKDVAGGNHEQYF. CDR3 coding DNA: TGTGCCAGTAAGGATGTGGCAGGGGGAAATCACGAGCAGTACTTC.